This passage covers 14 T cell receptor beta chains from one sample sequenced in a study of blood T cell repertoires in COVID-19. Repertoires were generated with immunoSEQ multiplex PCR, while TCRdb's copy carries only in-frame clones and drops some. The data show approximately 200,000 clones, with 88% seen just once and 1.5% to 2% held by the top ten. The specimen sequenced was peripheral blood. All receptors come from a man aged 65 to 79 with acute or convalescent COVID-19.

This chain connects TRBV9 to TRBJ2-1; D is uncertain. The CDR3 runs to 14 residues. The ends were cut back, 1 base at V and 4 bases at J, with 9 bases in the middle. From germline, CDR1 is SGDLS and CDR2 YYNGEE. This CDR3 reads CASSVHGQYNEQFF. The CDR3 DNA sequence: TGTGCCAGCAGCGTACACGGTCAATACAATGAGCAGTTCTTC.

The chain carries TRBV20-1 and TRBJ2-1; 7 bases match TRBD2. The germline CDR1 and CDR2 sequences are DFQATT and SNEGSKA (reference sequence). The J segment lost 3 bases and the V segment lost 3 bases, leaving 17 bases of the junction unmatched. The CDR3 has 18 amino acids. The CDR3 DNA reads as TGCAGTGCTAGTTCGTCAGTCTGGTCCAGCGGGATCTACAATGAGCAGTTCTTC. This gives the protein CSASSSVWSSGIYNEQFF.

This chain uses TRBV5-1 with TRBJ1-2; 8 bases are shared with TRBD1. J was trimmed by 1 base and V by 3 bases; bases with no gene match: 5. This CDR3 comprises 15 residues. The germline CDR1 and CDR2 sequences are SGHRS and YFSETQ. The CDR3 DNA sequence: TGCGCCAGCAGCTCTCAGGGGGCGGGTAACTATGGCTACACCTTC. Encoded protein: CASSSQGAGNYGYTF.

The CDR3 DNA is TGTGCCATCAGTGATGAGGGGGTGCCCGAAAAACTGTTTTTT. It codes for CAISDEGVPEKLFF. This chain uses TRBV10-3 with TRBJ1-4, with D maybe TRBD1 (6 bases). CDR1 is ENHRY and CDR2 is SYGVKD in the germline V gene. The V gene lost 3 bases and the J gene lost 8 bases, with 13 bases spanning the gap. This CDR3 region has 14 residues.

This chain links TRBV7-9 with TRBJ1-3, with D hard to call. The CDR3 has 18 residues. Between the trimmed V and J ends, which lost 4 bases and 0 bases, there was a span of 19 bases. Germline V lookup: CDR1 SEHNR, CDR2 FQNEAQ (reference sequence). DNA of the CDR3: TGTGCCAGCAGCTCTCGTTTTCGTCGGGTGGTCTCTGGAAACACCATATATTTT. Residues: CASSSRFRRVVSGNTIYF.

This clone showed up just once. This sequence joins TRBV28 and TRBJ1-4; unclear D gene. V gave up 6 bases and J gave up 10 bases, with 12 bases separating them. CDR1 is MDHEN, CDR2 SYDVKM, per germline. The CDR3 has 12 amino acids. The CDR3 spells CASSPYPGKLFF. Written as DNA, the CDR3 is TGTGCCAGCAGCCCTTATCCCGGAAAACTGTTTTTT. The full variable domain, in which reference TRBV28 and TRBJ1-4 provide the parts outside the CDR3, is DVKVTQSSRYLVKRTGEKVFLECVQDMDHENMFWYRQDPGLGLRLIYFSYDVKMKEKGDIPEGYSVSREKKERFSLILESASTNQTSMYLCASSPYPGKLFFGSGTQLSVL.

Here the CDR3 DNA reads TGTGCCAGCAGGCAACAGGGGGGCTATGGCTACACCTTC. Translated, it gives CASRQQGGYGYTF. This sequence joins TRBV12-3 or TRBV12-4 and TRBJ1-2; 8 positions match TRBD1. This CDR3 is built from 13 residues. V lost 6 bases, J lost 4 bases, and 4 bases stayed unmatched.

On this clone itself: The identical CDR3 is also encoded by other nucleotide sequences in the sample. This CDR3 reads CASSFDSTEAFF. In DNA form, the CDR3 reads TGTGCCAGCAGCTTCGACAGCACTGAAGCTTTCTTT. This chain uses TRBV7-9 with TRBJ1-1; possibly TRBD1 for D (5 bases). Germline loops: CDR1 SEHNR, CDR2 FQNEAQ (reference sequence). Between the trimmed V and J ends, which lost 3 bases and 4 bases, there was a span of 6 bases. The CDR3 has 12 residues.

The chain carries TRBV2 and TRBJ2-3; 7 bases agree with TRBD2. CDR1 and CDR2 from the germline V gene are SNHLY and FYNNEI. This CDR3 is built from 16 residues. The V gene end was trimmed by 0 bases and the J gene end by 5 bases; junction bases not matched to a gene: 8. The CDR3 nucleotides are TGTGCCAGCAGTGAAGCGGGGGGGATAAATCTAGATACGCAGTATTTT. As protein: CASSEAGGINLDTQYF.

The gene calls are TRBV3-1 (or the pseudogene TRBV3-2) and TRBJ2-2; D possibly corresponds to TRBD2 (6 bases). Trimming stripped 3 bases from V and 6 bases from J, with 11 bases between. Germline assignment: CDR1 LGHDT and CDR2 YNNKEL (reference sequence). This CDR3 contains 14 residues. The CDR3 nucleotides are TGTGCCAGCAGCCAGGGGGGACTTCCCGGGGAGCTGTTTTTT. It specifies CASSQGGLPGELFF.

The V gene is TRBV7-6, the J gene TRBJ2-2; no reliable D call. The CDR3 has 13 amino acids. Trimming took off 5 bases at V and 1 base at J, with 5 bases between the two ends. CDR1 is SGHVS and CDR2 is FNYEAQ in the germline V gene. The CDR3: CASSPGNTGELFF. As DNA, the CDR3 is TGTGCCAGCAGCCCCGGGAACACCGGGGAGCTGTTTTTT.

The CDR3 sequence is CASRKGLEVFNEQFF. The DNA for the CDR3 is TGTGCCAGCAGGAAGGGACTAGAGGTTTTTAATGAGCAGTTCTTC. The rearrangement joins TRBV6-5 to TRBJ2-1, with 8 bases lining up with TRBD2. The CDR3 runs to 15 residues. CDR1 is MNHEY and CDR2 is SVGAGI in the germline V gene. V lost 6 bases, J lost 7 bases, and 11 bases stayed unmatched.

The chain has TRBV30 and TRBJ2-7; TRBD1 is a possible D gene (6 bases). The CDR3 extends over 18 amino acids. The germline V and J ends were trimmed by 3 bases and 3 bases, with 27 bases remaining between them. CDR1 and CDR2 (germline): GTSNPN, SVGIG (reference sequence). CDR3 in amino acids: CAWRVGPSRAGTNYEQYF. CDR3 nucleotide sequence: TGTGCCTGGAGGGTTGGTCCAAGCCGGGCCGGGACAAACTACGAGCAGTACTTC.

This chain links TRBV5-6 with TRBJ1-1, with D tentatively TRBD1 (6 bases). V shed 0 bases and J shed 8 bases, with 11 bases lying between them. CDR1 SGHDT and CDR2 YYEEEE come from the germline V gene. The CDR3 has 13 amino acids. This chain's CDR3 is CASSLDRTAEAFF. The CDR3 coding sequence is TGTGCCAGCAGCTTGGATAGGACAGCAGAAGCTTTCTTT.